The 26 T cell receptor beta chains below come from one sample, sequenced in a study of blood T cell repertoires in COVID-19. This table comes from immunoSEQ multiplex PCR, and its TCRdb copy is limited to in-frame clones, with some not included. The profile shows about 200,000 clones, 84% of them singletons. Material for sequencing was PBMCs or T cells enriched from blood (not recorded which). The source of these receptors is a man aged 40-55 years who had recovered from COVID-19.

This chain uses TRBV27 with TRBJ1-1; possible D gene TRBD1, 5 bases. The CDR3 is 14 residues long. V gave up 5 bases and J gave up 9 bases, with 19 bases separating them. Per germline, CDR1 MNHEY and CDR2 SMNVEV (reference sequence). CDR3 sequence reads: CASSAAGVGGKAFF. The CDR3 nucleotides are TGTGCCAGCAGTGCCGCGGGGGTGGGCGGGAAAGCTTTCTTT.

The V call is TRBV5-1, the J call TRBJ1-4; weak D call: TRBD1 (5 bases). There are 16 residues in the CDR3. The V end was cut by 2 bases, the J end by 4 bases, with 15 bases between. Per germline, CDR1 SGHRS and CDR2 YFSETQ. CDR3 protein: CASSFTGSSRNEKLFF. The CDR3 nucleotides are TGCGCCAGCAGCTTCACAGGTTCTTCCCGTAATGAAAAACTGTTTTTT.

The chain recombines TRBV5-4 with TRBJ1-6; tentative D call: TRBD1 (6 bases). Germline CDR1 and CDR2: SGHNT and YYREEE (reference sequence). Trimming left V 3 bases short and J 3 bases short, with 13 bases between. CDR3 length: 16 amino acids. The CDR3 loop is CASSSLQGVYNSPLHF. CDR3 DNA: TGTGCCAGCAGCTCATTACAGGGAGTCTATAATTCACCCCTCCACTTT.

The chain couples TRBV3-1 (or the pseudogene TRBV3-2) to TRBJ1-1, with a tentative D call TRBD1 (5 bases). The CDR3 runs 12 residues. Germline values: CDR1 LGHDT, CDR2 YNNKEL (reference sequence). V was shortened by 9 bases and J by 6 bases, with 14 bases between the two germline ends. The CDR3 DNA is TGTGCCAGTAGGACACCAGGCGCTGAAGCTTTCTTT. Amino acids: CASRTPGAEAFF.

The V call is TRBV11-2, the J call TRBJ1-6; D remains ambiguous. The CDR3 contains 12 residues. Germline CDR1 is SGHAT and CDR2 is FQNNGV. Between the trimmed V and J ends, which lost 7 bases and 5 bases, there was a span of 6 bases. DNA of the CDR3: TGTGCCAGCACCCTAAATAATTCACCCCTCCACTTT. Translating gives CASTLNNSPLHF.

The chain recombines TRBV12-3 or TRBV12-4 with TRBJ2-7, with a tentative D call TRBD1 (6 bases). V shed 3 bases and J shed 6 bases, with 12 bases lying between them. This CDR3 contains 13 residues. The CDR3 sequence: CASSLGQRSEQYF. DNA for the CDR3: TGTGCCAGCAGTTTGGGACAAAGGTCCGAGCAGTACTTC.

The gene calls are TRBV7-2 and TRBJ2-7; perhaps TRBD1 as D (5 bases). Per germline, CDR1 SGHTA and CDR2 FQGNSA. There are 16 residues in the CDR3. Trimming left V 1 base short and J 3 bases short, with 16 bases between. The CDR3 loop reads CASSLEGLTGHYEQYF. The DNA for the CDR3 is TGTGCCAGCAGCTTAGAAGGGCTAACAGGTCACTACGAGCAGTACTTC. The full variable domain, with the rest looked up from reference TRBV7-2 and TRBJ2-7, is GAGVSQSPSNKVTEKGKDVELRCDPISGHTALYWYRQSLGQGLEFLIYFQGNSAPDKSGLPSDRFSAERTGGSVSTLTIQRTQQEDSAVYLCASSLEGLTGHYEQYFGPGTRLTVT.

V is TRBV7-2 and J is TRBJ2-2, with TRBD2 as a possible D gene (7 bases). V shed 6 bases and J shed 3 bases, with 20 bases lying between them. The CDR3 runs 17 residues. Per germline, CDR1 SGHTA and CDR2 FQGNSA. DNA for the CDR3: TGTGCCAGCAGATCAAGGGGGGGGACTGTGTACACCGGGGAGCTGTTTTTT. It specifies CASRSRGGTVYTGELFF.

The chain recombines TRBV28 with TRBJ1-2, with 10 bases lining up with TRBD1. The CDR3 spans 14 residues. J was trimmed by 8 bases and V by 6 bases; bases with no gene match: 9. Per the germline V gene, CDR1 is MDHEN and CDR2 is SYDVKM. The CDR3 here is CASSIRDRGGGYTF. The CDR3 DNA is TGTGCCAGCAGCATAAGGGACAGGGGAGGGGGCTACACCTTC.

The rearrangement links TRBV5-6 to TRBJ2-5; D might be TRBD2 (5 bases). Trimming left V 6 bases short and J 4 bases short, with 10 bases between. The germline V gene has CDR1 SGHDT and CDR2 YYEEEE. This CDR3 contains 12 residues. The CDR3 loop is CASNRGGETQYF. The CDR3 DNA reads TGTGCCAGCAACAGAGGAGGAGAGACCCAGTACTTC.

This rearrangement joins TRBV29-1 to TRBJ2-2, with a weak D call TRBD2 (6 bases). V lost 6 bases to trimming and J lost 0 bases, with 17 bases between them. The CDR3 is 16 residues long. Germline CDR1 and CDR2: SQVTM and ANQGSEA. DNA of the CDR3: TGCAGCGTCCTAAGCATGGGGGGAGCGAACACCGGGGAGCTGTTTTTT. Amino acids: CSVLSMGGANTGELFF.

The gene calls are TRBV2 and TRBJ1-2; unclear D gene. CDR3 length: 15 amino acids. Trimming shortened V by 2 bases and J by 3 bases, and 13 bases separated the two germline ends. From germline, CDR1 is SNHLY and CDR2 FYNNEI. This CDR3 reads CASSEILDGDYGYTF. The CDR3 region has the DNA TGTGCCAGCAGTGAAATTCTAGATGGAGACTATGGCTACACCTTC.

The rearrangement links TRBV24-1 to TRBJ1-2; D call uncertain. CDR1 and CDR2 from the germline V gene are KGHDR and SFDVKD. The CDR3 sequence is 17 residues long. Trimming shortened V by 4 bases and J by 8 bases, and 25 bases separated the two germline ends. DNA for the CDR3: TGTGCCACCAGTGAGGGAGTTTTGACGGGCCAACCGAGGGGCTACACCTTC. Its protein product is CATSEGVLTGQPRGYTF.

The chain links TRBV24-1 to TRBJ1-5, with a tentative D call TRBD1 (5 bases). The V end lost 5 bases, the J end lost 6 bases, and 10 bases lay between the germline ends. The germline gives CDR1 KGHDR, CDR2 SFDVKD. CDR3 size: 13 residues. DNA for the CDR3: TGTGCCACCAGTGCAGGTCAGGGTCAGCCCCAGCATTTT. Its translation: CATSAGQGQPQHF.

The V call is TRBV2, the J call TRBJ2-1; possible D gene TRBD2, 5 bases. Trimming took off 7 bases at V and 8 bases at J, with 12 bases between the two ends. This CDR3 is 12 amino acids long. Germline V gives CDR1 SNHLY, CDR2 FYNNEI. The CDR3 DNA reads as TGTGCCAGCAAGCCGGGGTTCGATGAGCAGTTCTTC. As protein: CASKPGFDEQFF.

The rearrangement links TRBV4-3 to TRBJ1-1, with no clear D. The ends were cut back, 4 bases at V and 0 bases at J, with 6 bases in the middle. This CDR3 is built from 13 residues. Germline V gene sequence: CDR1 LGHNA, CDR2 YSLEER. The chain's CDR3 is CASSPLMNTEAFF. The CDR3 DNA sequence: TGCGCCAGCAGCCCTTTAATGAACACTGAAGCTTTCTTT.

This clone came up a few times. The chain recombines TRBV3-1 (or the pseudogene TRBV3-2) with TRBJ1-1, with D possibly being TRBD1 (5 bases). Germline CDR1 and CDR2: LGHDT and YNNKEL (reference sequence). The CDR3 loop spans 13 amino acids. V dropped 5 bases and J dropped 2 bases, with 9 bases sitting between them. CDR3 loop: CASSTGPNTEAFF. CDR3 sequence (DNA): TGTGCCAGCAGCACAGGACCCAACACTGAAGCTTTCTTT.

V is TRBV5-1 and J is TRBJ1-4; D possibly corresponds to TRBD1 (6 bases). Trimming shortened V by 0 bases and J by 7 bases, and 10 bases separated the two germline ends. The CDR3 length is 14 residues. Per germline, CDR1 SGHRS and CDR2 YFSETQ. CDR3 sequence reads: CASSLEPGVEKLFF. CDR3 in DNA: TGCGCCAGCAGCTTGGAGCCAGGGGTTGAAAAACTGTTTTTT. The variable domain in full, completed from reference TRBV5-1 and TRBJ1-4, reads KAGVTQTPRYLIKTRGQQVTLSCSPISGHRSVSWYQQTPGQGLQFLFEYFSETQRNKGNFPGRFSGRQFSNSRSEMNVSTLELGDSALYLCASSLEPGVEKLFFGSGTQLSVL.

The chain has TRBV18 and TRBJ2-4; D remains ambiguous. The CDR3 loop spans 15 amino acids. V gave up 0 bases and J gave up 5 bases, with 11 bases separating them. CDR1 is KGHSH, CDR2 LQKENI, per germline. The CDR3 coding sequence is TGTGCCAGCTCACCACCGCGGTTAAGCCAAAACATTCAGTACTTC. It translates to CASSPPRLSQNIQYF.

V usage is TRBV5-8 and J usage is TRBJ1-1, with TRBD1 matching over 9 bases. This CDR3 is built from 15 residues. The germline V gene has CDR1 SGHTS and CDR2 YDEGEE. The V gene end was trimmed by 4 bases and the J gene end by 0 bases; junction bases not matched to a gene: 4. The CDR3 DNA reads as TGTGCCAGCAGCCCGGGACAGGGCATGAACACTGAAGCTTTCTTT. Translating gives CASSPGQGMNTEAFF.

This clone was observed a handful of times. The chain links TRBV5-1 to TRBJ1-6; unclear D gene. Trimming took off 0 bases at V and 0 bases at J, with 4 bases between the two ends. Germline values: CDR1 SGHRS, CDR2 YFSETQ. There are 15 residues in the CDR3. As DNA, the CDR3 is TGCGCCAGCAGCTTGGACAGCTCCTATAATTCACCCCTCCACTTT. Amino acid sequence: CASSLDSSYNSPLHF.

The chain couples TRBV11-2 to TRBJ1-2, with 7 bases fitting TRBD1. CDR3 length equals 14 residues. V gave up 5 bases and J gave up 2 bases; unmatched junction bases: 5. The V gene's germline CDR1 is SGHAT and CDR2 FQNNGV. The CDR3 loop reads CASSRRGQNYGYTF. CDR3 DNA: TGTGCCAGCAGCCGTAGGGGACAGAACTATGGCTACACCTTC.

V usage is TRBV7-9 and J usage is TRBJ1-4; the match to TRBD1 covers 9 bases. Looked up from germline, CDR1 is SEHNR and CDR2 is FQNEAQ (reference sequence). This CDR3 region has 14 residues. V lost 4 bases and J lost 10; bases outside the gene matches: 7. DNA of the CDR3: TGTGCCAGCAGCTCCGGGACAGGGAGTGGAAAACTGTTTTTT. Protein product: CASSSGTGSGKLFF.

The chain joins TRBV6-1 to TRBJ2-4, with 10 bases aligning to TRBD1. Germline CDR1 MNHNS, CDR2 SASEGT. With V trimmed by 2 bases and J by 5 bases, 6 bases remained unmatched. This CDR3 has 16 amino acids. CDR3 coding DNA: TGTGCCAGCAGTGAATGGGACAGGGGTGTAGAAAACATTCAGTACTTC. This encodes CASSEWDRGVENIQYF.

This clone was detected a few times. J is TRBJ2-7 and V is TRBV2, with TRBD1 identical over 7 bases. The germline V gene has CDR1 SNHLY and CDR2 FYNNEI. V lost 4 bases to trimming and J lost 4 bases; unmatched junction nucleotides: 10. CDR3 length equals 15 residues. CDR3 sequence reads: CASSGVETGMYEQYF. The CDR3 DNA reads TGTGCCAGCAGTGGTGTCGAGACAGGGATGTACGAGCAGTACTTC. Looking up the rest from reference TRBV2 and TRBJ2-7 gives the full variable domain: EPEVTQTPSHQVTQMGQEVILRCVPISNHLYFYWYRQILGQKVEFLVSFYNNEISEKSEIFDDQFSVERPDGSNFTLKIRSTKLEDSAMYFCASSGVETGMYEQYFGPGTRLTVT.

This chain links TRBV7-7 with TRBJ2-3; 8 bases agree with TRBD1. The V segment lost 1 base and the J segment 4 bases; nucleotides outside the gene matches: 7. Germline V lookup: CDR1 SSHAT, CDR2 FNYEAQ (reference sequence). This CDR3 has 16 residues. The chain's CDR3 is CASSLGAGGASDTQYF. CDR3 DNA: TGTGCCAGCAGCTTAGGGGCAGGGGGCGCGTCAGATACGCAGTATTTT.